These 18 T cell receptor beta chains were all obtained from the same sample, sequenced in a study of T cells in Graves' hyperthyroidism and ophthalmopathy. TCR beta CDR3 sequences were amplified from RNA transcripts. In the first-round RT-PCR of the TCR CDR3, the HTBI primer set was used. TCRdb re-called the multiplex PCR reads with MiXCR, one entry per CDR3 protein. The data show around 480,000 distinct CDR3 sequences, 13% to 15% seen once. Material for sequencing was blood. Every receptor here comes from a woman between 18 and 29 years old with Graves' hyperthyroidism.

V and J are TRBV5-1 and TRBJ2-4, with 7 nucleotides matching TRBD2. The trim removed 4 bases at V and 3 bases at J, leaving 13 bases unmatched. The CDR3 has 17 residues. Germline lookup yields CDR1 SGHRS and CDR2 YFSETQ. The CDR3 protein is CASSPGGWETIKNIQYF. As DNA, the CDR3 is TGCGCCAGCAGCCCGGGAGGATGGGAGACGATCAAAAACATTCAGTACTTC.

This clonotype was detected ten times or more. The chain employs TRBV9 and TRBJ1-1; perhaps TRBD1 as D (6 bases). V was cut by 3 bases and J by 8 bases, with 14 bases left in between. Germline V gene sequence: CDR1 SGDLS, CDR2 YYNGEE. CDR3 length: 13 residues. The CDR3 DNA follows: TGTGCCAGCAGCGGTTCACAGGGACCCGAAGCTTTCTTT. It is translated as CASSGSQGPEAFF.

This clonotype was detected only a few times. This chain joins TRBV19 and TRBJ2-7, with TRBD1 matching 8 bases. Germline values: CDR1 LNHDA, CDR2 SQIVND (reference sequence). This CDR3 is 17 amino acids long. V gave up 1 base and J gave up 3 bases; unmatched junction bases: 11. The CDR3 here is CASSIVFWTGQSYEQYF. The DNA for the CDR3 is TGTGCCAGTAGTATAGTATTTTGGACAGGGCAGAGCTACGAGCAGTACTTC.

This rearrangement joins TRBV24-1 to TRBJ2-3, with D unresolved. CDR1 is KGHDR and CDR2 is SFDVKD in the germline V gene. The CDR3 is 13 residues long. Trimming removed 5 bases from V and 4 bases from J, with 9 bases in between. The CDR3 loop is CATSVGGSDTQYF. The DNA of the CDR3 is TGTGCCACCAGTGTGGGCGGATCAGATACGCAGTATTTT.

In this sample, this clonotype turned up a few times. This sequence joins TRBV30 and TRBJ1-1, with D unresolved. This CDR3 has 12 amino acids. The V gene lost 4 bases and the J gene lost 6 bases, with 12 bases spanning the gap. Per germline, CDR1 GTSNPN and CDR2 SVGIG (reference sequence). The CDR3 is CAWKRGIAEAFF. For the CDR3, the DNA is TGTGCCTGGAAGAGAGGGATTGCTGAAGCTTTCTTT. The complete variable domain, with remaining parts taken from reference TRBV30 and TRBJ1-1, reads SQTIHQWPATLVQPVGSPLSLECTVEGTSNPNLYWYRQAAGRGLQLLFYSVGIGQISSEVPQNLSASRPQDRQFILSSKKLLLSDSGFYLCAWKRGIAEAFFGQGTRLTVV.

This clonotype was counted ten times or more. This chain links TRBV7-9 with TRBJ2-1; tentatively, D is TRBD1 (6 bases). The length of the CDR3 is 12 residues. Germline lookup yields CDR1 SEHNR and CDR2 FQNEAQ (reference sequence). The V end lost 6 bases, the J end lost 3 bases, and 6 bases lay between the germline ends. Here the CDR3 reads CASRDSYNEQFF. CDR3 sequence (DNA): TGTGCCAGCAGGGACAGCTACAATGAGCAGTTCTTC.

Ten or more counts support this clonotype. The genes are TRBV5-1 and TRBJ2-7; possibly TRBD1 or TRBD2 for D (6 bases each). From germline, CDR1 is SGHRS and CDR2 YFSETQ. This CDR3 is built from 15 residues. The V end was cut by 4 bases, the J end by 6 bases, with 20 bases between. CDR3 sequence (DNA): TGCGCCAGCAGCGACTGCCGGGGGCGGAGTGGCGAGCAGTACGTC. Translating gives CASSDCRGRSGEQYV.

This clonotype was picked up a small number of times. The genes are TRBV24-1 and TRBJ2-7; tentatively, D is TRBD2 (6 bases). The germline V gene encodes CDR1 KGHDR and CDR2 SFDVKD. The length of the CDR3 is 14 residues. V was trimmed by 4 bases and J by 4 bases, leaving 13 bases between them. The DNA of the CDR3 is TGTGCCACCAGTGAAAAGACTAGACCGTACGAGCAGTACTTC. Protein sequence: CATSEKTRPYEQYF.

The rearrangement links TRBV10-3 to TRBJ2-5; TRBD2 aligns across 7 bases. The CDR3 has 14 residues. Germline V gives CDR1 ENHRY, CDR2 SYGVKD. The trim removed 6 bases at V and 0 bases at J, leaving 4 bases unmatched. The CDR3 bases are TGTGCCATCAGGGCTAGCGGTAACCAAGAGACCCAGTACTTC. This translates into CAIRASGNQETQYF.

This clonotype was detected ten times or more. V gene TRBV24-1 combines with J gene TRBJ2-5, with 8 bases aligning to TRBD2. This CDR3 contains 17 residues. V lost 5 bases, J lost 5 bases, and 15 bases stayed unmatched. Germline-derived CDR1 and CDR2 are KGHDR and SFDVKD. CDR3 amino acids: CATSGQGTSGSEETQYF. The CDR3 DNA is TGTGCCACCAGTGGTCAGGGAACGAGCGGGAGCGAGGAGACCCAGTACTTC.

V is TRBV5-1 and J is TRBJ2-2; D gene ambiguous. Trimming took 1 base from V and 0 from J, leaving 7 bases between them. Germline V gene data show CDR1 as SGHRS and CDR2 as YFSETQ. The CDR3 loop spans 15 amino acids. CDR3 DNA: TGCGCCAGCAGCTTGTACAGATCGAACACCGGGGAGCTGTTTTTT. Amino acids: CASSLYRSNTGELFF.

This clonotype was detected ten times or more. The chain uses TRBV15 and TRBJ1-1; D remains ambiguous. CDR3 length equals 14 residues. Trimming pared 1 base from V and 0 bases from J, leaving 6 bases between. Germline-derived CDR1 and CDR2 are LNHNV and YYDKDF (reference sequence). The DNA for the CDR3 is TGTGCCACCAGCAGAGTTTGGGTGAACACTGAAGCTTTCTTT. As protein: CATSRVWVNTEAFF. Filled out from reference TRBV15 and TRBJ1-1, the complete variable domain reads DAMVIQNPRYQVTQFGKPVTLSCSQTLNHNVMYWYQQKSSQAPKLLFHYYDKDFNNEADTPDNFQSRRPNTSFCFLDIRSPGLGDTAMYLCATSRVWVNTEAFFGQGTRLTVV.

Many counts were recorded for this clonotype. The chain couples TRBV5-8 to TRBJ1-1; TRBD1 might be the D (6 bases). CDR1 is SGHTS and CDR2 is YDEGEE in the germline V gene. V lost 5 bases and J 8 bases, leaving 13 bases between the germline ends. The CDR3 has 12 amino acids. CDR3 amino acids: CASRVPGTEAFF. CDR3 nucleotides: TGTGCCAGCAGGGTTCCGGGGACAGAAGCTTTCTTT.

This clonotype has a count of ten or more. This rearrangement joins TRBV29-1 to TRBJ1-4; 7 bases are shared with TRBD1. The CDR3 runs to 13 residues. Unmatched junction bases numbered 8, after V lost 7 bases and J lost 6 bases. Germline CDR1 reads SQVTM; CDR2 reads ANQGSEA. The DNA for the CDR3 is TGCAGCGGACAGGGACCGGGGTATGAAAAACTGTTTTTT. It codes for CSGQGPGYEKLFF.

This clonotype has only a few counts. V gene TRBV27 combines with J gene TRBJ1-1; possible D gene TRBD1, 5 bases. Germline V CDR1 and CDR2: MNHEY, SMNVEV (reference sequence). This CDR3 has 15 amino acids. Trimming removed 8 bases at V and 1 base at J, with 17 bases between. The CDR3 loop is CASLQTRVTNTEAFF. Here the CDR3 DNA reads TGTGCCAGCTTGCAAACCAGGGTAACGAACACTGAAGCTTTCTTT.

This clonotype has a count of ten or more. The rearrangement links TRBV3-1 to TRBJ2-1, with D perhaps given as TRBD1 or TRBD2 (6 bases each). CDR1 and CDR2 (germline): LGHDT, YNNKEL (reference sequence). V gave up 3 bases and J gave up 9 bases, with 18 bases separating them. CDR3 length: 15 amino acids. This chain's CDR3 is CASSHPDRSGVEQFF. The CDR3 nucleotides read TGTGCCAGCAGCCACCCTGACAGGTCGGGGGTTGAGCAGTTCTTC.

This clonotype showed up many times. The chain recombines TRBV30 with TRBJ2-1; TRBD2 might be the D (5 bases). The ends were cut back, 0 bases at V and 7 bases at J, with 16 bases in the middle. Germline CDR1 is GTSNPN and CDR2 is SVGIG (reference sequence). This CDR3 is 15 amino acids long. CDR3 DNA sequence: TGTGCCTGGAGTGTATTAAGCTCGGGAAGGAATGAGCAGTTCTTC. Its translation is CAWSVLSSGRNEQFF.

In its sample, this clonotype was seen a few times. The J gene is TRBJ2-1, the V gene TRBV7-6; D gene unclear. Germline V gene sequence: CDR1 SGHVS, CDR2 FNYEAQ. Trimming left V 2 bases short and J 4 bases short, with 12 bases between. The CDR3 has 15 residues. CDR3 amino acids: CASSLMSESYNEQFF. CDR3 sequence (DNA): TGTGCCAGCAGCTTAATGAGCGAGAGTTACAATGAGCAGTTCTTC.